This T cell receptor beta chain originates from a study of T cell responses to AZD1222 COVID-19 vaccine (dated by TCRdb to the early 2020s). Concerning the study at large: Because spike-specific TCR depth and breadth did not differ between the two schedules, AZD1222 recipients who got a second dose at roughly 4 weeks were pooled with those who got a second dose at roughly 12 weeks. TCR sequencing was performed for about 250 trial participants, of whom about 200 were given two doses of AZD1222 and some 26 were given two doses of MenACWY control vaccine. Trial participants were enrolled into age subgroups of 18-55, 56-69 and 70-plus years, which contained about 150, 27 and 61 TCR-sequenced participants, respectively. What the study reported, not specific to this receptor: Nearly half of unique spike-specific TCRs reportedly recognized epitopes outside regions mutated in the B.1.351 and B.1.1.7 variants. In the small 56-69-year group, the increase in depth fell short of significance, most likely because of low power. Conclusions about previously exposed vaccinees are limited, since just five to seven AZD1222 recipients were seropositive for SARS-CoV-2 at baseline. Because no day 14 peak-response samples were available, the repertoires could be characterized only after the peak T cell response. Participants were mostly white British and included more females than males, and it was suggested by the authors that clonal diversity may have been underestimated. Spike-specific TCR breadth and depth rose significantly after two AZD1222 doses compared with day 0 and with MenACWY recipients. The whole spike protein was spanned by vaccine-associated CD4 TCRs, and dominant responses were seen in regions 160-218 and 743-854.

CDR1 MNHEY and CDR2 SVGAGI are derived from the germline V gene. The germline V and J ends show losses of 3 bases and 3 bases respectively, and no gene match explains 5 bases of the junction. CDR3 length: 15 amino acids, cysteine to phenylalanine. Of all the DNA, just the CDR3 is kept, 45 bases in frame from base 1. Notes on this clone: The clone's antigen remains unknown. No quality values exist for individual bases; no much larger clone is one base distant.

The CDR3 regions of human TCRbeta chains were analyzed by immunosequencing. The paper's data handling went like this. TCRs in the repertoires were compared against a reference library of SARS-CoV-2-specific TCRs that had been generated with the MIRA antigen-specificity platform. Breadth was defined as the fraction of unique TCRs that were SARS-CoV-2-associated. Depth was defined as the fraction of total T cells that were SARS-CoV-2-associated. Using the MIRA data, each spike-specific TCR was mapped to the spike region that the TCR reacts to and placed in a CD4 or CD8 class. Log10-transformed breadth and depth values were compared by one-way ANOVA with Sidak's multiple comparisons tests. Drawn from immuneACCESS, this table holds only the in-frame rearrangements with V and J called that TCRdb kept. Clones are partly lost; checked studies trace under half to an unresolved V gene and leave the rest unexplained. V, J and clone size are those of that table, while D and trimming were read from the DNA. Within this sample are around 140,000 clones, with under 95% of them counted one time only. The top ten clonotypes cover approximately 5% of the sample.

Read against the paper, the sample's time point label means: baseline before first vaccination. Vaccinee samples came from UK trials COV001 and COV002, including a single-blind randomized controlled phase 2/3 trial of AZD1222 (ChAdOx1 nCoV-19) in healthy adults. Trial participant PBMC samples were collected at day 0 and day 28 after the second dose for TCRbeta chain sequencing. The chain joins TRBV6-5 to TRBJ2-7; 10 of the junction bases match TRBD1. Source: peripheral blood, taken on day 0 of AZD1222 vaccination. This clonotype was obtained from an adult in good health. The CDR3 sequence is CASSYRGQGGYEQYF. The nucleotide sequence reads as follows: TGTGCCAGCAGTTATCGAGGACAGGGGGGCTACGAGCAGTACTTC.